Following are 7 T cell receptor beta chains from one sample sequenced in a study of beta chain features in type 1 diabetes. Study conclusions and caveats: Among all four CD4+ subsets, Type 1 diabetes patients had TCRB CDR3s that were moderately but significantly shorter.

Of the isolated RNA, all was reverse transcribed, and so the sequenced material was expressed TCRB transcripts. Clones were sequenced by immunoSEQ multiplex PCR, and TCRdb holds only the in-frame ones, with some missing. Of about 340,000 clones in the sample, about 13% were seen once. No antigen is known for these receptors. The sequenced sample consisted of naive CD4+ T cells from blood. The receptors come from a woman in her late teens or twenties with type 1 diabetes.

The chain couples TRBV11-2 to TRBJ2-3; possible D gene TRBD2, 5 bases. Germline CDR1 reads SGHAT; CDR2 reads FQNNGV. The ends were cut back, 1 base at V and 3 bases at J, with 8 bases in the middle. This CDR3 spans 14 amino acids. The CDR3 sequence: CASSLGEITDTQYF. CDR3 in DNA: TGTGCCAGCAGCTTAGGGGAGATAACAGATACGCAGTATTTT.

The chain uses TRBV5-1 and TRBJ2-7; 7 bases agree with TRBD2. Losses at the gene ends were 5 bases for V and 5 bases for J; bases not matched to a gene: 16. Germline-derived CDR1 and CDR2 are SGHRS and YFSETQ. The CDR3 runs to 16 residues. The CDR3 reads CASRIGGLTGWNEQYF. The DNA for the CDR3 is TGCGCCAGCAGAATTGGGGGACTAACGGGATGGAACGAGCAGTACTTC.

J is TRBJ2-3 and V is TRBV7-6, with TRBD2 matching 11 bases. In germline, CDR1 is SGHVS, CDR2 FNYEAQ. Trimming removed 5 bases from V and 6 bases from J; junction bases left unmatched: 10. CDR3 size: 16 residues. CDR3 DNA sequence: TGTGCCAGCAGCCCCCGGGGTAGCGGGAGGGCGGATACGCAGTATTTT. Translating it yields CASSPRGSGRADTQYF. The variable domain in full, with the rest retrieved from reference TRBV7-6 and TRBJ2-3, is GAGVSQSPRYKVTKRGQDVALRCDPISGHVSLYWYRQALGQGPEFLTYFNYEAQQDKSGLPNDRFSAERPEGSISTLTIQRTEQRDSAMYRCASSPRGSGRADTQYFGPGTRLTVL.

This clone appeared a few times. The V gene is TRBV7-2, the J gene TRBJ2-1; D possibly corresponds to TRBD2 (6 bases). The V gene lost 0 bases and the J gene lost 0 bases, with 15 bases spanning the gap. The CDR3 has 18 amino acids. Per germline, CDR1 SGHTA and CDR2 FQGNSA. CDR3 protein: CASSLARSSGLSYNEQFF. In DNA, the CDR3 is TGTGCCAGCAGCTTAGCGCGGAGTAGCGGCCTCTCCTACAATGAGCAGTTCTTC.

This clone has just a few counts. This chain links TRBV9 with TRBJ2-7, with a weak D call TRBD1 (5 bases). Trimming removed 0 bases at V and 2 bases at J, with 15 bases between. The germline CDR1 and CDR2 sequences are SGDLS and YYNGEE. The CDR3 loop spans 16 amino acids. Here the CDR3 reads CASSVGGQAGTYEQYF. The CDR3 nucleotides are TGTGCCAGCAGCGTAGGGGGTCAAGCAGGGACCTACGAGCAGTACTTC.

This clone was seen more than once but under ten times. This chain joins TRBV2 and TRBJ1-1, with D unclear. The germline gives CDR1 SNHLY, CDR2 FYNNEI. Trimming removed 9 bases from V and 3 bases from J, with 8 bases in between. The CDR3 spans 11 residues. In nucleotides, the CDR3 is TGTGCCAGTAGAGTGGACACTGAAGCTTTCTTT. This sequence encodes CASRVDTEAFF.

The chain uses TRBV4-3 and TRBJ2-2, with D hard to call. V was clipped by 4 bases and J by 1 base, with 7 bases between them. CDR3 length: 14 residues. The germline CDR1 and CDR2 sequences are LGHNA and YSLEER. CDR3 in DNA: TGCGCCAGCAGCCCGAACAGGAACACCGGGGAGCTGTTTTTT. It yields the protein CASSPNRNTGELFF.